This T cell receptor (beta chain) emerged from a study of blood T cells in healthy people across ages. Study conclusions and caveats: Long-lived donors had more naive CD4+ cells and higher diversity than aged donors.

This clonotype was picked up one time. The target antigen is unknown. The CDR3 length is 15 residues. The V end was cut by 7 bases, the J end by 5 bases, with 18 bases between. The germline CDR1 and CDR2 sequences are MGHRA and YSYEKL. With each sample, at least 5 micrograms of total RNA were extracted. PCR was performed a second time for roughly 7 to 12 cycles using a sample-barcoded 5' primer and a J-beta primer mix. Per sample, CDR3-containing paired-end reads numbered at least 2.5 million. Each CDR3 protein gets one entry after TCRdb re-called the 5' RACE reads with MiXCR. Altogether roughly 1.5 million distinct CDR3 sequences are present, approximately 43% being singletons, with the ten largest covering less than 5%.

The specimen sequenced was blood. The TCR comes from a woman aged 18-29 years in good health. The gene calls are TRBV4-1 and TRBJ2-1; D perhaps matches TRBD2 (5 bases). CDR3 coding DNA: TGCGCCAGCAACCTCCTCGGACTGGCAAACAATGAGCAGTTCTTC. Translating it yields CASNLLGLANNEQFF.